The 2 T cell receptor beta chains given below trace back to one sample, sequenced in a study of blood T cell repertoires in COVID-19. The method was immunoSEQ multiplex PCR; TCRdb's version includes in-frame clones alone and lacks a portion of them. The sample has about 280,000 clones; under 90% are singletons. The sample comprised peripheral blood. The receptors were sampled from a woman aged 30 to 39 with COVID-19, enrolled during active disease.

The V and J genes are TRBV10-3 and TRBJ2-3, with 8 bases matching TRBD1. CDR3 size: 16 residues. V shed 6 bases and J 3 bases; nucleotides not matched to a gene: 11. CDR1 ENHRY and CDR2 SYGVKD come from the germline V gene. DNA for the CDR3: TGTGCCATCAGCGATATACGGGGACAGGTTACAGATACGCAGTATTTT. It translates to CAISDIRGQVTDTQYF.

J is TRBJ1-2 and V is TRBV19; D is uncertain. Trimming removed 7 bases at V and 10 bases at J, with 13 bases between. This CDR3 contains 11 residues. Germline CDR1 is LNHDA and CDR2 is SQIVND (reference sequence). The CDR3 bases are TGTGCCAGTAAGTTGGGCAGAATCTACACCTTC. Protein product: CASKLGRIYTF.